One and the same sample provided the 28 T cell receptor beta chains below, sequenced in a study of cytomegalovirus exposure and HLA in healthy donors. Primers included in the PCR were 60 Vbeta and 13 Jbeta primers. Profiling relied on immunoSEQ multiplex PCR, and the TCRdb table lists in-frame clones only, not all of them. The sample lists about 200,000 clones, around 90% occurring once. Sequencing input: PBMCs. These receptors all come from a boy aged 2 to 9 in good health and CMV-seronegative.

This clone was seen just once. The rearrangement links TRBV19 to TRBJ1-5, with no clear D. Germline assignment: CDR1 LNHDA and CDR2 SQIVND (reference sequence). The V end was cut by 5 bases, the J end by 0 bases, with 14 bases between. This CDR3 comprises 16 residues. DNA for the CDR3: TGTGCCAGTAGTGTGAGTTCGGGTTATAGCAATCAGCCCCAGCATTTT. Its protein is CASSVSSGYSNQPQHF.

The rearrangement uses TRBV11-2 and TRBJ2-1; no firm D call. V lost 3 bases, J lost 6 bases, and 9 bases lay in between. The germline gives CDR1 SGHAT, CDR2 FQNNGV. The CDR3 extends over 13 amino acids. The CDR3 nucleotides read TGTGCCAGCAGCTTCTCCAGTTTCAATGAGCAGTTCTTC. Protein sequence: CASSFSSFNEQFF.

The chain employs TRBV28 and TRBJ2-7, with D maybe TRBD2 (6 bases). V gave up 2 bases and J gave up 0 bases, with 14 bases separating them. The germline V gene encodes CDR1 MDHEN and CDR2 SYDVKM. The CDR3 consists of 16 residues. The CDR3 reads CASSLNREHYSYEQYF. As DNA, the CDR3 is TGTGCCAGCAGTTTAAACCGGGAGCACTACTCCTACGAGCAGTACTTC. The full variable domain, rest sourced from reference TRBV28 and TRBJ2-7, is DVKVTQSSRYLVKRTGEKVFLECVQDMDHENMFWYRQDPGLGLRLIYFSYDVKMKEKGDIPEGYSVSREKKERFSLILESASTNQTSMYLCASSLNREHYSYEQYFGPGTRLTVT.

This sequence joins TRBV7-3 and TRBJ1-6; D not certain. Trimming stripped 0 bases from V and 9 bases from J, with 9 bases between. This CDR3 spans 14 amino acids. CDR1 SGHTA and CDR2 FQGTGA come from the germline V gene. CDR3 protein: CASSLTRGGSPLHF. The CDR3 bases are TGTGCCAGCAGCTTAACCCGGGGTGGTTCACCCCTCCACTTT.

This clone showed up just once. The J gene is TRBJ2-2, the V gene TRBV5-1, with TRBD2 matching 12 bases. CDR1 is SGHRS and CDR2 is YFSETQ in the germline V gene. V lost 0 bases and J lost 5; bases outside the gene matches: 2. CDR3 length: 16 residues. The CDR3 DNA sequence: TGCGCCAGCAGCTTGGAGGGGACTAGCGGGACCGGGGAGCTGTTTTTT. It specifies CASSLEGTSGTGELFF.

The V and J genes are TRBV6-1 and TRBJ2-3; TRBD1 agrees at 8 bases. Germline V lookup: CDR1 MNHNS, CDR2 SASEGT. The junction had 9 bases not matched to a gene; V was cut back by 4 bases and J by 0 bases. There are 17 residues in the CDR3. In nucleotides, the CDR3 is TGTGCCAGCAGTGGACCGGGACAGGTTATCAGCACAGATACGCAGTATTTT. Encoded protein: CASSGPGQVISTDTQYF.

V gene TRBV18 combines with J gene TRBJ1-6, with 10 bases identical to TRBD1. The germline V gene has CDR1 KGHSH and CDR2 LQKENI. CDR3 length equals 16 residues. J lost 7 bases, V lost 3 bases, and 6 bases had no gene match. CDR3 amino acids: CASSPLGQGKNSPLHF. The CDR3, as DNA: TGTGCCAGCTCACCCTTGGGACAGGGGAAAAATTCACCCCTCCACTTT.

In DNA, the CDR3 is TGTGCCAGCAGCTTGCGGGGGGTCACAGATACGCAGTATTTT. This encodes CASSLRGVTDTQYF. The rearrangement uses TRBV11-3 and TRBJ2-3, with 8 positions matching TRBD2. This CDR3 region has 14 residues. Germline lookup yields CDR1 SGHNT and CDR2 YENEEA. The V segment lost 3 bases and the J segment 2 bases; nucleotides outside the gene matches: 1.

The J gene is TRBJ1-2, the V gene TRBV6-6; TRBD1 matches 7 bases. Germline V gene lookup returns CDR1 MNHNY and CDR2 SVGAGI (reference sequence). The CDR3 has 13 residues. The trim removed 3 bases at V and 7 bases at J, leaving 5 bases unmatched. For the CDR3, the DNA is TGTGCCAGCAGTTATTCAGGGGACAGTGGCTACACCTTC. Translating it yields CASSYSGDSGYTF.

This chain uses TRBV5-5 with TRBJ1-2, with TRBD1 matching over 11 bases. The germline V gene encodes CDR1 SGHKS and CDR2 YYEKEE (reference sequence). V was clipped by 4 bases and J by 1 base; unmatched bases: 6. The CDR3 loop spans 16 amino acids. In DNA, the CDR3 is TGTGCCAGCAGCATCCCTGGGACAGGGGGTAACTATGGCTACACCTTC. This sequence encodes CASSIPGTGGNYGYTF.

This clone was detected only once. The chain uses TRBV2 and TRBJ2-7; TRBD1 might be the D (6 bases). This CDR3 comprises 14 residues. With 6 bases removed from V and 9 bases from J, the gap between germline ends came to 21 bases. Germline assignment: CDR1 SNHLY and CDR2 FYNNEI. Here the CDR3 reads CASRIGTSSTRQYF. In DNA form, the CDR3 reads TGTGCCAGCAGGATCGGGACAAGCTCAACACGGCAGTACTTC.

The J gene is TRBJ2-5, the V gene TRBV5-1, with 13 bases identical to TRBD2. After removal of 0 bases from V and 4 bases from J, the junction contained 3 bases not matched to a gene. The CDR3 runs to 16 residues. The germline V gene has CDR1 SGHRS and CDR2 YFSETQ. CDR3 loop: CASSLGLAGGGETQYF. CDR3 sequence (DNA): TGCGCCAGCAGCTTGGGACTAGCGGGGGGTGGAGAGACCCAGTACTTC. Supplemented by reference TRBV5-1 and TRBJ2-5, the full variable domain reads KAGVTQTPRYLIKTRGQQVTLSCSPISGHRSVSWYQQTPGQGLQFLFEYFSETQRNKGNFPGRFSGRQFSNSRSEMNVSTLELGDSALYLCASSLGLAGGGETQYFGPGTRLLVL.

CDR3 nucleotides: TGTGCCAGCAGCTTTCAGGCCGGGGAGCTGTTTTTT. The encoded protein is CASSFQAGELFF. The V call is TRBV7-9, the J call TRBJ2-2; D unresolved. This CDR3 is built from 12 residues. The V gene's germline CDR1 is SEHNR and CDR2 FQNEAQ (reference sequence). The V and J ends lost 3 bases and 6 bases respectively, with 5 bases between them. Filled out from reference TRBV7-9 and TRBJ2-2, the complete variable domain reads DTGVSQNPRHKITKRGQNVTFRCDPISEHNRLYWYRQTLGQGPEFLTYFQNEAQLEKSRLLSDRFSAERPKGSFSTLEIQRTEQGDSAMYLCASSFQAGELFFGEGSRLTVL.

This chain joins TRBV5-1 and TRBJ2-7, with D perhaps matching TRBD2 (6 bases). Trimming took off 1 base at V and 0 bases at J, with 11 bases between the two ends. Germline V gene lookup returns CDR1 SGHRS and CDR2 YFSETQ. The CDR3 extends over 15 amino acids. CDR3 DNA: TGCGCCAGCAGCTTGAACGGGGGACCCTCCTACGAGCAGTACTTC. Translation gives CASSLNGGPSYEQYF.

The chain employs TRBV7-7 and TRBJ2-3; 13 bases are shared with TRBD2. Trimming removed 6 bases from V and 6 bases from J; junction bases left unmatched: 9. CDR1 and CDR2 (germline): SSHAT, FNYEAQ (reference sequence). The CDR3 contains 16 residues. The CDR3: CASSQGLAGFTDTQYF. CDR3 DNA sequence: TGTGCCAGCAGTCAGGGACTAGCGGGGTTCACGGATACGCAGTATTTT. Filled out from reference TRBV7-7 and TRBJ2-3, the complete variable domain reads GAGVSQSPRYKVTKRGQDVTLRCDPISSHATLYWYQQALGQGPEFLTYFNYEAQPDKSGLPSDRFSAERPEGSISTLTIQRTEQRDSAMYRCASSQGLAGFTDTQYFGPGTRLTVL.

The gene calls are TRBV5-6 and TRBJ1-6, with TRBD1 as a possible D gene (5 bases). Trimming pared 0 bases from V and 3 bases from J, leaving 10 bases between. This CDR3 contains 16 residues. Germline loops: CDR1 SGHDT, CDR2 YYEEEE. The CDR3 nucleotides read TGTGCCAGCAGCTTGGCCTGGGGGGACTATAATTCACCCCTCCACTTT. Its protein product is CASSLAWGDYNSPLHF.

This CDR3 is CASSGTGATNEKLFF. Written as DNA, the CDR3 is TGTGCCAGCAGCGGGACAGGTGCAACTAATGAAAAACTGTTTTTT. The genes are TRBV5-4 and TRBJ1-4; 8 nucleotides align to TRBD1. This CDR3 contains 15 residues. V lost 4 bases and J lost 0; bases outside the gene matches: 2. Germline V gene lookup returns CDR1 SGHNT and CDR2 YYREEE (reference sequence).

J is TRBJ2-1 and V is TRBV15; 7 nucleotides agree with TRBD2. The J segment lost 3 bases and the V segment lost 5 bases, leaving 7 bases of the junction unmatched. The CDR3 has 15 amino acids. CDR1 is LNHNV, CDR2 YYDKDF, per germline (reference sequence). The CDR3 DNA reads TGTGCCACCAGCTTTCCCGGGACTAACTACAATGAGCAGTTCTTC. This sequence encodes CATSFPGTNYNEQFF.

This rearrangement joins TRBV2 to TRBJ2-3, with 12 nucleotides matching TRBD2. Trimming removed 8 bases from V and 5 bases from J; junction bases left unmatched: 5. The CDR3 loop spans 14 amino acids. Germline lookup yields CDR1 SNHLY and CDR2 FYNNEI. CDR3 amino acids: CASERTSGKDTQYF. CDR3 sequence (DNA): TGTGCCAGCGAGAGGACTAGCGGGAAAGATACGCAGTATTTT. The entire variable domain, with the rest obtained from reference TRBV2 and TRBJ2-3, is as follows: EPEVTQTPSHQVTQMGQEVILRCVPISNHLYFYWYRQILGQKVEFLVSFYNNEISEKSEIFDDQFSVERPDGSNFTLKIRSTKLEDSAMYFCASERTSGKDTQYFGPGTRLTVL.

J is TRBJ2-1 and V is TRBV7-9, with TRBD1 matching over 10 bases. The germline CDR1 and CDR2 sequences are SEHNR and FQNEAQ (reference sequence). V shed 1 base and J 7 bases; nucleotides not matched to a gene: 7. This CDR3 has 16 amino acids. CDR3 loop: CASSLVGTGAGNEQFF. The CDR3 DNA is TGTGCCAGCAGCTTAGTCGGGACAGGGGCGGGAAATGAGCAGTTCTTC.

CDR3 sequence reads: CASSELVAGTLGEQFF. The CDR3 nucleotides are TGTGCCAGCAGTGAATTGGTAGCGGGGACCCTGGGTGAGCAGTTCTTC. The chain couples TRBV2 to TRBJ2-1; 8 bases align to TRBD2. CDR1 and CDR2 (germline): SNHLY, FYNNEI. V was clipped by 2 bases and J by 9 bases; unmatched bases: 12. This CDR3 is 16 amino acids long. Looking up the rest from reference TRBV2 and TRBJ2-1 gives the full variable domain: EPEVTQTPSHQVTQMGQEVILRCVPISNHLYFYWYRQILGQKVEFLVSFYNNEISEKSEIFDDQFSVERPDGSNFTLKIRSTKLEDSAMYFCASSELVAGTLGEQFFGPGTRLTVL.

The chain recombines TRBV28 with TRBJ1-1; no clear D. The CDR3 is made up of 15 amino acids. The germline V gene encodes CDR1 MDHEN and CDR2 SYDVKM. V lost 5 bases and J 1 base, leaving 14 bases between the germline ends. The CDR3 DNA is TGTGCCAGCAGTACACGACCTTTAGCGAACACTGAAGCTTTCTTT. As protein: CASSTRPLANTEAFF.

V is TRBV6-4 and J is TRBJ2-1; 8 nucleotides match TRBD1. Germline trimming cut 3 bases from V and 5 bases from J; bases unmatched to any gene: 3. There are 14 residues in the CDR3. Germline loops: CDR1 MRHNA, CDR2 SNTAGT. This CDR3 is CASSEGQAHNEQFF. CDR3 DNA sequence: TGTGCCAGCAGTGAGGGACAGGCCCACAATGAGCAGTTCTTC.

The chain couples TRBV2 to TRBJ2-7; 7 nucleotides agree with TRBD1. This CDR3 is 14 amino acids long. Trimming took 5 bases from V and 4 from J; bases not matched to a gene: 8. CDR1 is SNHLY, CDR2 FYNNEI, per germline. The CDR3: CASSLRDSSYEQYF. In nucleotides, the CDR3 is TGTGCCAGCAGTCTCCGGGACAGTTCTTACGAGCAGTACTTC.

The V gene is TRBV7-8, the J gene TRBJ1-1; no reliable D call. The CDR3 has 15 amino acids. Germline V lookup: CDR1 SGHVS, CDR2 FQNEAQ. V was shortened by 4 bases and J by 1 base, with 13 bases between the two germline ends. The CDR3: CASSSLTRENTEAFF. DNA of the CDR3: TGTGCCAGCAGCTCCCTAACGCGGGAGAACACTGAAGCTTTCTTT.

V gene TRBV6-1 combines with J gene TRBJ2-3; no clear D. V lost 6 bases to trimming and J lost 4 bases, with 11 bases between them. The CDR3 has 13 residues. Germline loops: CDR1 MNHNS, CDR2 SASEGT. The CDR3 sequence: CASRLSIADTQYF. CDR3 nucleotides: TGTGCCAGCAGGTTGAGTATCGCAGATACGCAGTATTTT.

This clone was observed a single time. This chain links TRBV27 with TRBJ1-2; D call uncertain. The CDR3 totals 15 residues. Looked up from germline, CDR1 is MNHEY and CDR2 is SMNVEV (reference sequence). Trimming took 0 bases from V and 3 from J, leaving 11 bases between them. CDR3 bases: TGTGCCAGCAGTTTATCGAACAGTCGATACTATGGCTACACCTTC. This sequence encodes CASSLSNSRYYGYTF.

The chain recombines TRBV29-1 with TRBJ2-1, with 9 bases matching TRBD2. J lost 3 bases, V lost 8 bases, and 11 bases had no gene match. The germline V gene has CDR1 SQVTM and CDR2 ANQGSEA. CDR3 size: 15 residues. CDR3 protein: CSLGGRLADYNEQFF. CDR3 nucleotide sequence: TGCAGCCTTGGGGGAAGACTAGCGGACTACAATGAGCAGTTCTTC.